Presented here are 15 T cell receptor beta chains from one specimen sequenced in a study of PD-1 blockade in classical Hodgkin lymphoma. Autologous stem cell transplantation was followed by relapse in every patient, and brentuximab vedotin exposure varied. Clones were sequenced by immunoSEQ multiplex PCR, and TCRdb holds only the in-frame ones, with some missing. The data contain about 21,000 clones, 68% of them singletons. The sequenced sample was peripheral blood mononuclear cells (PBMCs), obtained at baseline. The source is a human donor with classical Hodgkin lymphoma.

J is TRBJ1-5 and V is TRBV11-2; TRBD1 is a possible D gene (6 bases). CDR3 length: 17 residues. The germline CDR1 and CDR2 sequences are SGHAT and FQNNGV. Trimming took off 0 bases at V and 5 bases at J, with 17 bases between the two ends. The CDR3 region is CASSLDFRQPGDQPQHF. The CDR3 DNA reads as TGTGCCAGCAGCTTAGATTTTCGGCAGCCAGGGGATCAGCCCCAGCATTTT. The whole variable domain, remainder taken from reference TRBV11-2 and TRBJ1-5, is EAGVAQSPRYKIIEKRQSVAFWCNPISGHATLYWYQQILGQGPKLLIQFQNNGVVDDSQLPKDRFSAERLKGVDSTLKIQPAKLEDSAVYLCASSLDFRQPGDQPQHFGDGTRLSIL.

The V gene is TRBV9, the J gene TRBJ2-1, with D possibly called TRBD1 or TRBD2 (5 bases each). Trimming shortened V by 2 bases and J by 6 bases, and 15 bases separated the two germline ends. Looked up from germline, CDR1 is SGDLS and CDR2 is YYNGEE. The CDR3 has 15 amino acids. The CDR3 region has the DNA TGTGCCAGCAGCGTGACGGGGCGCTTCGTCAATGAGCAGTTCTTC. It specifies CASSVTGRFVNEQFF.

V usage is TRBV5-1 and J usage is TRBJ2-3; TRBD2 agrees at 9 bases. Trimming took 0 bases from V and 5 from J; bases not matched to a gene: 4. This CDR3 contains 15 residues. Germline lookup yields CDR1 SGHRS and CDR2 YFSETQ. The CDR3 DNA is TGCGCCAGCAGCTTGGGTCTAGCGGGACTAGATACGCAGTATTTT. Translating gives CASSLGLAGLDTQYF.

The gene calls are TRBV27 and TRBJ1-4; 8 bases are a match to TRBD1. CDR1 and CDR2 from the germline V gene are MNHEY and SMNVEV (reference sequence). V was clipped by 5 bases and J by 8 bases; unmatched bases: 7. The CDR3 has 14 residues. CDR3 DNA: TGTGCCAGCAGTCAGAGGACAGGGACGGAAAAACTGTTTTTT. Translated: CASSQRTGTEKLFF.

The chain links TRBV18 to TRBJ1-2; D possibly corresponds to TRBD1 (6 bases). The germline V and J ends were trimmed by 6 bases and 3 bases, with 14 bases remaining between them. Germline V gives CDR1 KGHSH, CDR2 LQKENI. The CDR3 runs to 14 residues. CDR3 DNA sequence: TGTGCCAGCTCGCCCCAGGGGTACGACTATGGCTACACCTTC. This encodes CASSPQGYDYGYTF.

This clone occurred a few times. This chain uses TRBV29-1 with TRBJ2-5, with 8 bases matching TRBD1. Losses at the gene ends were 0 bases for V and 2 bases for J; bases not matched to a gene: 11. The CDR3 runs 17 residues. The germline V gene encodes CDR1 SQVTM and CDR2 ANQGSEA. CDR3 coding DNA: TGCAGCGTTGAAGATGCGGCAGGGGGCGGCTCACAAGAGACCCAGTACTTC. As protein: CSVEDAAGGGSQETQYF. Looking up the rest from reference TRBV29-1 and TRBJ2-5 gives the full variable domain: SAVISQKPSRDICQRGTSLTIQCQVDSQVTMMFWYRQQPGQSLTLIATANQGSEATYESGFVIDKFPISRPNLTFSTLTVSNMSPEDSSIYLCSVEDAAGGGSQETQYFGPGTRLLVL.

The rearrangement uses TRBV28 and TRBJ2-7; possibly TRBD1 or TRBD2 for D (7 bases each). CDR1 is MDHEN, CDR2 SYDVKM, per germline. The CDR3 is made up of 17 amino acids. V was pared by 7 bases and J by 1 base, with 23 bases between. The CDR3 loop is CASIPWEGAGGSYEQYF. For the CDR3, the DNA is TGTGCCAGCATCCCCTGGGAGGGGGCCGGGGGTTCCTACGAGCAGTACTTC.

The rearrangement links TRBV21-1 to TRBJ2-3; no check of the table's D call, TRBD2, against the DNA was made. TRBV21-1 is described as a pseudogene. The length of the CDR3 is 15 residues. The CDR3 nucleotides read TGTGCCAGCAGCAATCCTCCGAAGGGCGGGGATACGCAGTATTTT. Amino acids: CASSNPPKGGDTQYF.

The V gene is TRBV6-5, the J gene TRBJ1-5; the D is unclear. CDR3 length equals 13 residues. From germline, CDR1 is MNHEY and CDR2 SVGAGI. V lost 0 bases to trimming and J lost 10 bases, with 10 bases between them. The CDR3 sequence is CASSYSQEIPQHF. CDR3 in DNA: TGTGCCAGCAGTTACTCCCAGGAGATTCCCCAGCATTTT.

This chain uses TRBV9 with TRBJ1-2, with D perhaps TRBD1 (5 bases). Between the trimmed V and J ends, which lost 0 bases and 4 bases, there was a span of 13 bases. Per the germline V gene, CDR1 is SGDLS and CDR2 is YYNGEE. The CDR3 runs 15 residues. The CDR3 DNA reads TGTGCCAGCAGCGTAGCCGCAGGGCCCACCTATGGCTACACCTTC. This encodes CASSVAAGPTYGYTF. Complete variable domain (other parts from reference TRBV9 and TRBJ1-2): DSGVTQTPKHLITATGQRVTLRCSPRSGDLSVYWYQQSLDQGLQFLIQYYNGEERAKGNILERFSAQQFPDLHSELNLSSLELGDSALYFCASSVAAGPTYGYTFGSGTRLTVV.

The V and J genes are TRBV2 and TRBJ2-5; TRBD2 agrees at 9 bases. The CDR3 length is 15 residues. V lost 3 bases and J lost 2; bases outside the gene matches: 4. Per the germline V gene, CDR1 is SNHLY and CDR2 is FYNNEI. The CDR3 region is CASSEASGVQETQYF. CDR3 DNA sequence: TGTGCCAGCAGTGAGGCTAGCGGGGTACAAGAGACCCAGTACTTC.

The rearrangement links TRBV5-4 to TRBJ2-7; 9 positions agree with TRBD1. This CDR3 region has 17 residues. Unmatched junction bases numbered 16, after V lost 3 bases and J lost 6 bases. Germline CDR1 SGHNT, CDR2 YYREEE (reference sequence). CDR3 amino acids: CASSSKSPGQGGFEQYF. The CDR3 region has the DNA TGTGCCAGCAGCTCCAAGTCCCCGGGACAGGGAGGTTTCGAGCAGTACTTC.

CDR3 loop: CASSQYEEWDNYNEQFF. The CDR3 bases are TGCGCCAGCAGCCAATACGAGGAGTGGGACAACTACAATGAGCAGTTCTTC. The genes are TRBV4-3 and TRBJ2-1, with a tentative D call TRBD1 (6 bases). With 2 bases removed from V and 3 bases from J, the gap between germline ends came to 17 bases. CDR3 size: 17 residues. Germline CDR1 and CDR2: LGHNA and YSLEER.

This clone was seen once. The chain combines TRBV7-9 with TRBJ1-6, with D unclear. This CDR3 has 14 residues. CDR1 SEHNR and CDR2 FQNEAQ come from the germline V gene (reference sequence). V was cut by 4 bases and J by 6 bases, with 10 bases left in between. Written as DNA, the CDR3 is TGTGCCAGCAGCTCGGAGAGATTTAATTCACCCCTCCACTTT. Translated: CASSSERFNSPLHF.

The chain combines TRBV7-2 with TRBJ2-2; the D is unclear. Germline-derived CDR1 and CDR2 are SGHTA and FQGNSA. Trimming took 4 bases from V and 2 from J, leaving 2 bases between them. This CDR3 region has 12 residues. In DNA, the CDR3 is TGTGCCAGCAGCTCAAACACCGGGGAGCTGTTTTTT. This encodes CASSSNTGELFF.